The 12 T cell receptor beta chains reported below all come from one sample, sequenced in a study of vaccination and CD4 T cells after COVID-19. At the Johns Hopkins FTIC core, DNA taken from cultured CD4+ T cells was sequenced by way of the Oncomine TCR Beta short-read assay. TCRdb redid the calling of the PCR reads with MiXCR, one entry per CDR3 protein. The data hold about 15,000 distinct CDR3 sequences, with 52% observed a single time. Specified treatment: approximately nine-day PBMC culture with coronavirus spike peptide pools or control peptides (ViraFEST assay). Their antigens are not known. What was sequenced was CD4+ T cells from blood, cultured in vitro. Receptor source: a human donor who had recovered from COVID-19.

The rearrangement joins TRBV15 to TRBJ2-3; 11 positions match TRBD2. V shed 3 bases and J 0 bases; nucleotides not matched to a gene: 5. Germline assignment: CDR1 LNHNV and CDR2 YYDKDF (reference sequence). CDR3 length: 17 residues. The CDR3 DNA sequence: TGTGCCACCAGCAGGGGGACTAGCGGCTCTAGCACAGATACGCAGTATTTT. Translated, it gives CATSRGTSGSSTDTQYF.

CDR3 DNA: TGTGCCAGCAATACAGACAGGGGGCTTCAGCCCCAGCATTTT. It specifies CASNTDRGLQPQHF. J is TRBJ1-5 and V is TRBV6-1, with 10 bases aligning to TRBD1. The CDR3 extends over 14 amino acids. Germline loops: CDR1 MNHNS, CDR2 SASEGT. Trimming took 7 bases from V and 6 from J; bases not matched to a gene: 6.

V is TRBV29-1 and J is TRBJ2-4; D is undetermined. The CDR3 loop spans 13 amino acids. V was clipped by 2 bases and J by 4 bases, with 9 bases between them. CDR1 and CDR2 (germline): SQVTM, ANQGSEA. CDR3 bases: TGCAGCGTTGAATTAGATCGAAAAAACATTCAGTACTTC. It codes for CSVELDRKNIQYF.

The chain has TRBV7-9 and TRBJ2-2; perhaps D is TRBD1 or TRBD2 (6 bases each). Germline CDR1 SEHNR, CDR2 FQNEAQ (reference sequence). CDR3 length: 16 amino acids. Trimming took 5 bases from V and 4 from J, leaving 17 bases between them. DNA for the CDR3: TGTGCCAGCAGCCCCTTACGGGGGCAAGTCACCGGGGAGCTGTTTTTT. Translating gives CASSPLRGQVTGELFF. The complete variable domain, with remaining parts taken from reference TRBV7-9 and TRBJ2-2, reads DTGVSQNPRHKITKRGQNVTFRCDPISEHNRLYWYRQTLGQGPEFLTYFQNEAQLEKSRLLSDRFSAERPKGSFSTLEIQRTEQGDSAMYLCASSPLRGQVTGELFFGEGSRLTVL.

This clonotype was counted once. V usage is TRBV11-3 and J usage is TRBJ1-4; D is perhaps TRBD1 (5 bases). Per the germline V gene, CDR1 is SGHNT and CDR2 is YENEEA. The CDR3 length is 15 residues. V lost 4 bases to trimming and J lost 8 bases, with 17 bases between them. The CDR3 protein is CASSSNRDGGEKLFF. The CDR3 DNA reads TGTGCCAGCAGCTCCAACCGGGACGGAGGAGAAAAACTGTTTTTT.

The chain recombines TRBV11-1 with TRBJ2-5; either TRBD1 or TRBD2 may supply D (5 bases each). There are 14 residues in the CDR3. CDR1 and CDR2 (germline): SGHAT, FQDESV (reference sequence). Trimming pared 1 base from V and 7 bases from J, leaving 13 bases between. The DNA for the CDR3 is TGTGCCAGCAGCTTAGGGCGGACTCAGGGGACCCAGTACTTC. It is translated as CASSLGRTQGTQYF.

This rearrangement joins TRBV7-2 to TRBJ2-7; 9 bases match TRBD1. Trimming took 5 bases from V and 0 from J; bases not matched to a gene: 5. CDR3 size: 15 residues. Germline V gene data show CDR1 as SGHTA and CDR2 as FQGNSA. In DNA form, the CDR3 reads TGTGCCAGCAGCGGACAGGGGATTCTCTCCTACGAGCAGTACTTC. Protein sequence: CASSGQGILSYEQYF.

The genes are TRBV7-6 and TRBJ2-1; the match to TRBD2 covers 12 bases. V was pared by 1 base and J by 9 bases, with 7 bases of the junction left unmatched. This CDR3 has 16 amino acids. Germline assignment: CDR1 SGHVS and CDR2 FNYEAQ. The CDR3 loop is CASSLVPSGGEGEQFF. DNA for the CDR3: TGTGCCAGCAGCTTAGTGCCTAGCGGGGGGGAGGGTGAGCAGTTCTTC.

The chain employs TRBV7-9 and TRBJ2-2, with TRBD2 identical over 14 bases. After removal of 5 bases from V and 5 bases from J, the junction contained 16 bases not matched to a gene. This CDR3 is built from 20 residues. Per the germline V gene, CDR1 is SEHNR and CDR2 is FQNEAQ (reference sequence). CDR3 in amino acids: CASSQMGLAGAVVGTGELFF. The CDR3, as DNA: TGTGCCAGCAGCCAAATGGGACTAGCGGGAGCAGTCGTCGGAACCGGGGAGCTGTTTTTT.

CDR3 bases: TGCAGTGCCCTAATGAAGGGGAGCAATCAGCCCCAGCATTTT. Its translation: CSALMKGSNQPQHF. This chain uses TRBV20-1 with TRBJ1-5, with D possibly matching TRBD1 (5 bases). The CDR3 sequence is 14 residues long. Trimming stripped 6 bases from V and 1 base from J, with 13 bases between. Germline values: CDR1 DFQATT, CDR2 SNEGSKA (reference sequence).

This clonotype came up a few times. The chain employs TRBV20-1 and TRBJ1-5, with D unclear. The CDR3 length is 10 residues. CDR1 is DFQATT and CDR2 is SNEGSKA in the germline V gene (reference sequence). Trimming took off 5 bases at V and 5 bases at J, with 4 bases between the two ends. CDR3 in amino acids: CSAGHQPQHF. DNA for the CDR3: TGCAGTGCTGGACATCAGCCCCAGCATTTT.

This chain links TRBV6-1 with TRBJ1-5; D is uncertain. CDR3 length: 15 amino acids. Germline CDR1 and CDR2: MNHNS and SASEGT. Trimming left V 5 bases short and J 2 bases short, with 13 bases between. CDR3 sequence reads: CASSQPFLGNQPQHF. CDR3 coding DNA: TGTGCCAGCAGTCAGCCTTTCCTGGGCAATCAGCCCCAGCATTTT.